Shown below are 9 T cell receptor beta chains from a single sample sequenced in a study of technical replicates of blood from several donors. The repertoire was sequenced with immunoSEQ multiplex PCR; TCRdb's copy has only in-frame clones and lacks some. The data hold 75,000 to 100,000 clones, with about 95% observed a single time. The sample was T cells isolated from PBMCs. These receptors came from a human donor in good health.

The gene calls are TRBV5-1 and TRBJ2-7; tentative D call: TRBD1 (6 bases). Germline V gene lookup returns CDR1 SGHRS and CDR2 YFSETQ. The CDR3 extends over 14 amino acids. Trimming stripped 0 bases from V and 6 bases from J, with 13 bases between. DNA for the CDR3: TGCGCCAGCAGCTTGGAATTAGTAGGGGGCGAGCAGTACTTC. Amino acid sequence: CASSLELVGGEQYF.

The J gene is TRBJ2-3, the V gene TRBV4-1; no clear D. Germline CDR1 is MGHRA and CDR2 is YSYEKL. V gave up 1 base and J gave up 5 bases, with 13 bases separating them. This CDR3 is 15 amino acids long. The CDR3 sequence is CASSQVSAAGDTQYF. DNA for the CDR3: TGCGCCAGCAGCCAAGTTTCCGCGGCTGGAGATACGCAGTATTTT.

The V and J genes are TRBV19 and TRBJ1-1, with 11 nucleotides matching TRBD1. From germline, CDR1 is LNHDA and CDR2 SQIVND (reference sequence). The CDR3 totals 15 residues. V was pared by 6 bases and J by 2 bases, with 5 bases of the junction left unmatched. The CDR3 nucleotides are TGTGCCAGTAGGGACAGGGGGCTGCGTAACACTGAAGCTTTCTTT. This gives the protein CASRDRGLRNTEAFF.

The V call is TRBV12-5, the J call TRBJ2-7; D ambiguous. The ends were cut back, 7 bases at V and 3 bases at J, with 7 bases in the middle. The CDR3 is 11 amino acids. CDR1 LGHNT and CDR2 FRNRAP come from the germline V gene. Here the CDR3 reads CASATGYEQYF. CDR3 coding DNA: TGTGCTAGTGCCACCGGCTACGAGCAGTACTTC.

The V call is TRBV2, the J call TRBJ2-2, with a possible D match to TRBD1 (7 bases). The CDR3 has 16 amino acids. V was clipped by 6 bases and J by 3 bases, with 17 bases between them. Germline loops: CDR1 SNHLY, CDR2 FYNNEI. CDR3 DNA: TGTGCCAGCAGCTTCCAGGGGGGAGCGGACACCGGGGAGCTGTTTTTT. This translates into CASSFQGGADTGELFF.

The J gene is TRBJ1-1, the V gene TRBV28; the D is unclear. CDR3 length: 11 residues. Germline CDR1 and CDR2: MDHEN and SYDVKM. V shed 9 bases and J shed 4 bases, with 9 bases lying between them. The CDR3 protein is CASMGATEAFF. The CDR3 nucleotides are TGTGCCAGTATGGGCGCCACTGAAGCTTTCTTT.

V and J are TRBV6-5 and TRBJ1-2, with 7 bases that match TRBD1. Germline CDR1 and CDR2: MNHEY and SVGAGI. The CDR3 runs to 14 residues. V lost 6 bases and J lost 4; bases outside the gene matches: 8. CDR3 loop: CASRSRDSLYGYTF. The CDR3 nucleotides read TGTGCCAGCAGGTCCCGGGACAGCCTCTATGGCTACACCTTC.

This chain joins TRBV5-5 and TRBJ1-3; a weak D match, TRBD1 (6 bases). V lost 2 bases and J lost 3, with 9 bases in between. Germline CDR1 is SGHKS and CDR2 is YYEKEE (reference sequence). This CDR3 contains 14 residues. This CDR3 is CASSFGQLGNTIYF. The CDR3 DNA is TGTGCCAGCAGCTTTGGACAGCTTGGAAACACCATATATTTT.

V gene TRBV2 combines with J gene TRBJ2-7; D might be TRBD1 (6 bases). Between the trimmed V and J ends, which lost 2 bases and 6 bases, there was a span of 11 bases. The CDR3 has 13 amino acids. Looked up from germline, CDR1 is SNHLY and CDR2 is FYNNEI. The CDR3 is CASSEMGDTEQYF. For the CDR3, the DNA is TGTGCCAGCAGTGAAATGGGGGACACCGAGCAGTACTTC.